Listed here are 6 T cell receptor beta chains from one sample, sequenced in a study of cytomegalovirus exposure and HLA in healthy donors. In the PCR, 60 Vbeta and 13 Jbeta primers were used. The assay was immunoSEQ multiplex PCR, and TCRdb's table has in-frame clones only and misses some. The sample records tens of thousands of clones, 72% being singletons. Input material: PBMCs. All receptors derive from a woman aged 45-65 years in good health and CMV-seronegative.

A few counts support this clone. V usage is TRBV30 and J usage is TRBJ1-1; D is unresolved. Germline CDR1 GTSNPN, CDR2 SVGIG (reference sequence). V lost 2 bases to trimming and J lost 4 bases, with 8 bases between them. The CDR3 loop spans 12 amino acids. The CDR3 reads CAWSIQSTEAFF. The CDR3 region has the DNA TGTGCCTGGAGTATACAGAGCACTGAAGCTTTCTTT.

The chain combines TRBV4-1 with TRBJ2-7; 7 nucleotides agree with TRBD1. Germline trimming cut 0 bases from V and 2 bases from J; bases unmatched to any gene: 4. The CDR3 has 15 amino acids. Per the germline V gene, CDR1 is MGHRA and CDR2 is YSYEKL. The CDR3 sequence is CASSQERQGAYEQYF. CDR3 DNA: TGCGCCAGCAGCCAAGAGCGGCAGGGGGCCTACGAGCAGTACTTC.

The genes are TRBV7-2 and TRBJ1-1; the D gene is possibly TRBD1 (5 bases). V lost 7 bases, J lost 2 bases, and 20 bases lay in between. There are 16 residues in the CDR3. Per germline, CDR1 SGHTA and CDR2 FQGNSA. The CDR3 loop reads CASIPGGATPNTEAFF. CDR3 nucleotide sequence: TGTGCCAGCATCCCCGGCGGGGCAACGCCCAACACTGAAGCTTTCTTT. Full variable domain (missing parts from reference TRBV7-2 and TRBJ1-1): GAGVSQSPSNKVTEKGKDVELRCDPISGHTALYWYRQSLGQGLEFLIYFQGNSAPDKSGLPSDRFSAERTGGSVSTLTIQRTQQEDSAVYLCASIPGGATPNTEAFFGQGTRLTVV.

The chain combines TRBV5-1 with TRBJ2-5; 7 bases align to TRBD2. In germline, CDR1 is SGHRS, CDR2 YFSETQ. Germline trimming cut 6 bases from V and 3 bases from J; bases unmatched to any gene: 8. The CDR3 extends over 14 amino acids. The CDR3 spells CASMLASGKETQYF. In DNA, the CDR3 is TGCGCCAGCATGCTGGCAAGCGGGAAAGAGACCCAGTACTTC.

The chain carries TRBV28 and TRBJ2-2, with D maybe TRBD2 (5 bases). Trimming left V 7 bases short and J 9 bases short, with 12 bases between. CDR1 and CDR2 (germline): MDHEN, SYDVKM. This CDR3 contains 12 residues. The CDR3 protein is CASTGNPRELFF. The DNA of the CDR3 is TGTGCCAGCACGGGGAACCCAAGGGAGCTGTTTTTT. The full variable domain, in which reference TRBV28 and TRBJ2-2 provide the parts outside the CDR3, is DVKVTQSSRYLVKRTGEKVFLECVQDMDHENMFWYRQDPGLGLRLIYFSYDVKMKEKGDIPEGYSVSREKKERFSLILESASTNQTSMYLCASTGNPRELFFGEGSRLTVL.

The chain recombines TRBV5-4 with TRBJ2-5, with 10 bases that match TRBD2. The germline V gene has CDR1 SGHNT and CDR2 YYREEE (reference sequence). The CDR3 is 15 residues long. With 2 bases clipped from V and 1 base from J, the junction kept 2 bases outside the gene matches. Here the CDR3 reads CASSFPSGGQETQYF. In DNA form, the CDR3 reads TGTGCCAGCAGCTTCCCTAGCGGGGGCCAAGAGACCCAGTACTTC.